A single T cell receptor (beta chain) is shown here with its context. V was clipped by 4 bases and J by 7 bases, with 22 bases between them. The CDR3 length is 17 residues. Germline V gives CDR1 KGHDR, CDR2 SFDVKD. In the original processing: Cell counts per sample came from amplifying reference gene primers. Repertoires were generated with immunoSEQ multiplex PCR, while TCRdb's copy carries only in-frame clones and drops some. V and J calls and clone size are as listed in that table; D and trimming were resolved from the DNA. The repertoire holds 60,000 to 80,000 clones, with 75% to 85% as singletons. These data originate in a study of blood T cell repertoires in COVID-19.

The sample was peripheral blood. The clonotype comes from a man between 45 and 60 years old with acute or convalescent COVID-19. The chain is built from TRBV24-1 and TRBJ2-1; D may be TRBD2 (5 bases). The CDR3: CATSDSGFREGMNEQFF. The DNA for the CDR3 is TGTGCCACCAGTGACTCGGGGTTCCGGGAAGGAATGAATGAGCAGTTCTTC.